Below, one T cell receptor (beta chain) is given with its context. Primers used for first-strand cDNA, a TRAV- and TRBV-specific set, covered both alpha and beta chains. The TCRs were subjected to amplification over approximately 20 PCR cycles employing a constant-region primer in conjunction with a V-primer adapter. TCRdb redid the calling of the reads with MiXCR, one entry per CDR3 protein. Among about 9,600 distinct CDR3 sequences, about 75% were seen once, and the ten largest hold approximately 1.4%. The data derive from a study of low-dose radiotherapy and immunotherapy resistance in tumors. V shed 3 bases and J shed 6 bases, with 22 bases lying between them. The CDR3 sequence is 16 residues long. Germline-derived CDR1 and CDR2 are SGHKS and YYEKEE (reference sequence).

This receptor was identified in a human donor with advanced metastatic prostate, ovarian, gallbladder or colorectal cancer (not recorded which). This table probably holds off-target reads from a library built for another chain. The J gene is TRBJ2-7, the V gene TRBV5-5; possibly TRBD1 for D (6 bases). The CDR3 protein is CASSSAGAGAPGEQYF. As DNA, the CDR3 is TGTGCCAGCAGCTCCGCCGGGGCAGGGGCGCCAGGCGAGCAGTACTTC. The full variable domain, completed using reference TRBV5-5 and TRBJ2-7, is DAGVTQSPTHLIKTRGQQVTLRCSPISGHKSVSWYQQVLGQGPQFIFQYYEKEERGRGNFPDRFSARQFPNYSSELNVNALLLGDSALYLCASSSAGAGAPGEQYFGPGTRLTVT.